The 23 T cell receptor beta chains below all came from one sample that was sequenced in a study of OX40 agonist ivuxolimab in advanced cancers. Libraries were prepared by immunoSEQ multiplex PCR; TCRdb keeps only in-frame clonotypes and omits some of them. The sample records about 20,000 clones, approximately 70% being singletons. This specimen was CD4+ or CD8+ T cells sorted from blood, taken in a trial of the OX40 agonist ivuxolimab. Receptor source: an adult with an advanced solid tumor such as melanoma, head and neck, liver or kidney cancer.

The chain recombines TRBV9 with TRBJ2-5, with 10 positions matching TRBD2. Germline V CDR1 and CDR2: SGDLS, YYNGEE. Unmatched junction bases numbered 5, after V lost 3 bases and J lost 0 bases. The CDR3 has 16 residues. CDR3 DNA: TGTGCCAGCAGCGGACCGACTAGCGGGTACCAAGAGACCCAGTACTTC. Encoded protein: CASSGPTSGYQETQYF.

The chain employs TRBV5-5 and TRBJ2-7; D could derive from TRBD1 or TRBD2 (6 bases each). This CDR3 has 15 residues. Germline CDR1 reads SGHKS; CDR2 reads YYEKEE (reference sequence). The ends were cut back, 3 bases at V and 4 bases at J, with 17 bases in the middle. The CDR3 region has the DNA TGTGCCAGCAGCTCCGGGGGCTCCACGTCTTACGAGCAGTACTTC. Encoded protein: CASSSGGSTSYEQYF.

The CDR3 loop reads CASSLRQGDEQYF. Written as DNA, the CDR3 is TGTGCCAGCAGTTTACGTCAGGGGGACGAGCAGTACTTC. The rearrangement uses TRBV27 and TRBJ2-7; 7 positions agree with TRBD1. CDR1 MNHEY and CDR2 SMNVEV come from the germline V gene (reference sequence). The junction had 3 bases not matched to a gene; V was cut back by 2 bases and J by 5 bases. This CDR3 is built from 13 residues.

The V gene is TRBV5-1, the J gene TRBJ2-3; TRBD2 agrees at 13 bases. Trimming cost V 4 bases and J 6 bases; bases outside gene matches: 8. CDR1 and CDR2 from the germline V gene are SGHRS and YFSETQ. This CDR3 spans 16 amino acids. The CDR3 DNA reads as TGCGCCAGCAGCCTCGGACTAGCGGGAGCCCCGGATACGCAGTATTTT. Its translation is CASSLGLAGAPDTQYF.

The CDR3 spells CASSEPGWGTEAFF. The DNA for the CDR3 is TGTGCCAGTAGCGAACCAGGGTGGGGCACTGAAGCTTTCTTT. This chain links TRBV19 with TRBJ1-1; D is perhaps TRBD1 (5 bases). Germline V gene lookup returns CDR1 LNHDA and CDR2 SQIVND (reference sequence). This CDR3 is 14 amino acids long. The germline V and J ends were trimmed by 6 bases and 4 bases, with 15 bases remaining between them. Looking up the rest from reference TRBV19 and TRBJ1-1 gives the full variable domain: DGGITQSPKYLFRKEGQNVTLSCEQNLNHDAMYWYRQDPGQGLRLIYYSQIVNDFQKGDIAEGYSVSREKKESFPLTVTSAQKNPTAFYLCASSEPGWGTEAFFGQGTRLTVV.

This clone occurred a few times. This sequence joins TRBV4-3 and TRBJ2-7; 10 bases line up with TRBD2. This CDR3 is built from 15 residues. The ends lost 0 bases at V and 9 bases at J; junction bases unmatched: 8. Germline lookup yields CDR1 LGHNA and CDR2 YSLEER. DNA of the CDR3: TGCGCCAGCAGCCAAGATTCGCTAGCGGGAGTGGCGCAGTACTTC. This gives the protein CASSQDSLAGVAQYF.

This chain uses TRBV11-3 with TRBJ2-7; weak D call: TRBD1 (7 bases). CDR1 is SGHNT, CDR2 YENEEA, per germline. This CDR3 region has 16 residues. V was trimmed by 1 base and J by 5 bases, leaving 18 bases between them. This chain's CDR3 is CASSLAREGGRDEQYF. DNA of the CDR3: TGTGCCAGCAGCTTAGCGCGGGAAGGGGGCCGCGACGAGCAGTACTTC.

The J gene is TRBJ2-3, the V gene TRBV27, with D tentatively TRBD1 or TRBD2 (5 bases each). The CDR3 length is 14 residues. The V gene lost 5 bases and the J gene lost 1 base, with 10 bases spanning the gap. Germline CDR1 and CDR2: MNHEY and SMNVEV (reference sequence). The CDR3 sequence: CASSGGWGTDTQYF. CDR3 in DNA: TGTGCCAGCAGTGGGGGTTGGGGCACAGATACGCAGTATTTT.

J is TRBJ2-3 and V is TRBV28; D is uncertain. The CDR3 runs 16 residues. Trimming cost V 1 base and J 0 bases, with 11 bases left between them. In germline, CDR1 is MDHEN, CDR2 SYDVKM. The CDR3 nucleotides read TGTGCCAGCAGTTTATTGGGCAGATCTAGCACAGATACGCAGTATTTT. Protein: CASSLLGRSSTDTQYF.

In this sample, this clone is medium-sized (0.01 to 0.1%). The rearrangement joins TRBV7-6 to TRBJ2-5; TRBD1 matches 11 bases. J gave up 2 bases and V 5 bases, and 19 bases lay outside the gene matches. The CDR3 spans 20 residues. Germline loops: CDR1 SGHVS, CDR2 FNYEAQ. The CDR3 sequence is CASSRYRSDRGLSRQETQYF. The CDR3 nucleotides read TGTGCCAGCAGCCGTTATCGTTCGGACAGGGGGCTGTCGAGGCAAGAGACCCAGTACTTC.

This clone was counted a few times. The chain couples TRBV4-3 to TRBJ1-6; weak D call: TRBD1 (5 bases). CDR3 length equals 14 residues. Germline CDR1 LGHNA, CDR2 YSLEER. V shed 1 base and J shed 9 bases, with 10 bases lying between them. The CDR3: CASSQGGTGSPLHF. DNA of the CDR3: TGCGCCAGCAGCCAAGGAGGGACCGGTTCACCCCTCCACTTT.

Comment on this clone: One end of the junction fails to match germline, which may point to a read error. This chain uses TRBV11-2 with TRBJ2-7, with D perhaps assigned TRBD1 or TRBD2 (5 bases each). Looked up from germline, CDR1 is SGHAT and CDR2 is FQNNGV. This CDR3 has 15 residues. CDR3 DNA: TGCGCCAGCAGCCAGGATCCGGGACCCCCCTACGAGCAGTACTTC. Translation: CASSQDPGPPYEQYF.

V and J are TRBV2 and TRBJ2-7; D possibly corresponds to TRBD1 (6 bases). The V gene's germline CDR1 is SNHLY and CDR2 FYNNEI. The germline V and J ends were trimmed by 7 bases and 3 bases, with 16 bases remaining between them. The length of the CDR3 is 14 residues. The chain's CDR3 is CASMGNRENYEQYF. DNA of the CDR3: TGTGCCAGCATGGGGAACAGGGAGAACTACGAGCAGTACTTC. Supplemented by reference TRBV2 and TRBJ2-7, the full variable domain reads EPEVTQTPSHQVTQMGQEVILRCVPISNHLYFYWYRQILGQKVEFLVSFYNNEISEKSEIFDDQFSVERPDGSNFTLKIRSTKLEDSAMYFCASMGNRENYEQYFGPGTRLTVT.

This rearrangement joins TRBV4-3 to TRBJ1-5, with TRBD1 identical over 11 bases. Per germline, CDR1 LGHNA and CDR2 YSLEER. This CDR3 has 15 residues. V gave up 4 bases and J gave up 4 bases; unmatched junction bases: 3. The CDR3 sequence is CASSRGTGGNQPQHF. For the CDR3, the DNA is TGCGCCAGCAGCCGAGGGACAGGGGGGAATCAGCCCCAGCATTTT.

This rearrangement joins TRBV10-1 to TRBJ2-7, with D perhaps matching TRBD2 (5 bases). Trimming stripped 0 bases from V and 2 bases from J, with 11 bases between. This CDR3 contains 15 residues. In germline, CDR1 is WNHNN, CDR2 SYGVQD (reference sequence). The DNA for the CDR3 is TGCGCCAGCAGTGAGTCCCGGGATCCCACCTACGAGCAGTACTTC. Translating it yields CASSESRDPTYEQYF.

This clone occurred once. The CDR3 DNA is TGTGCCAGCAGTTACACCCTAGACTACGAGCAGTACTTC. Amino acid sequence: CASSYTLDYEQYF. The chain combines TRBV6-5 with TRBJ2-7; no definite D call. This CDR3 region has 13 residues. Between the trimmed V and J ends, which lost 2 bases and 3 bases, there was a span of 8 bases. Germline V gene lookup returns CDR1 MNHEY and CDR2 SVGAGI.

The chain combines TRBV5-4 with TRBJ2-3, with 15 nucleotides matching TRBD2. CDR1 and CDR2 (germline): SGHNT, YYREEE (reference sequence). This CDR3 region has 18 residues. With 5 bases clipped from V and 4 bases from J, the junction kept 11 bases outside the gene matches. In DNA form, the CDR3 reads TGTGCCAGCAGTCCTTGGACTAGCGGGAGGGCCGTGCCAGATACGCAGTATTTT. Translated, it gives CASSPWTSGRAVPDTQYF.

This clone was counted between two and nine times. Additional DNA sequences in this sample encode the identical CDR3. The chain recombines TRBV2 with TRBJ1-2, with TRBD1 identical over 8 bases. The CDR3 sequence is 12 residues long. Germline V CDR1 and CDR2: SNHLY, FYNNEI. The trim removed 9 bases at V and 4 bases at J, leaving 4 bases unmatched. In DNA form, the CDR3 reads TGTGCCAGGAGGACAGGGCTCTATGGCTACACCTTC. It is translated as CARRTGLYGYTF. The full variable domain, with the rest looked up from reference TRBV2 and TRBJ1-2, is EPEVTQTPSHQVTQMGQEVILRCVPISNHLYFYWYRQILGQKVEFLVSFYNNEISEKSEIFDDQFSVERPDGSNFTLKIRSTKLEDSAMYFCARRTGLYGYTFGSGTRLTVV.

This clone has only a few counts. The chain combines TRBV5-1 with TRBJ2-3, with TRBD2 as a possible D gene (5 bases). The CDR3 extends over 16 amino acids. Germline values: CDR1 SGHRS, CDR2 YFSETQ. V was pared by 0 bases and J by 6 bases, with 17 bases between. CDR3 sequence: CASSLAEGHAVDTQYF. The CDR3 nucleotides read TGCGCCAGCAGCTTGGCCGAGGGCCACGCCGTGGATACGCAGTATTTT.

This clone was found a few times. The J gene is TRBJ1-1, the V gene TRBV6-5; TRBD1 agrees at 10 bases. Trimming took 2 bases from V and 5 from J; bases not matched to a gene: 5. Germline-derived CDR1 and CDR2 are MNHEY and SVGAGI. The CDR3 spans 15 residues. The CDR3 sequence is CASSYPDRGYTEAFF. CDR3 bases: TGTGCCAGCAGTTACCCGGACAGGGGGTATACTGAAGCTTTCTTT.

The rearrangement joins TRBV2 to TRBJ1-5; D might be TRBD1 (5 bases). The V end lost 4 bases, the J end lost 0 bases, and 10 bases lay between the germline ends. CDR1 SNHLY and CDR2 FYNNEI come from the germline V gene. The CDR3 loop spans 15 amino acids. CDR3 protein: CASSAGTASNQPQHF. CDR3 nucleotide sequence: TGTGCCAGCAGTGCCGGGACCGCTAGCAATCAGCCCCAGCATTTT.

This rearrangement joins TRBV6-4 to TRBJ1-1; a weak D match, TRBD1 (6 bases). Germline V gene sequence: CDR1 MRHNA, CDR2 SNTAGT. CDR3 length: 15 residues. Trimming pared 5 bases from V and 1 base from J, leaving 14 bases between. CDR3 loop: CASSYNTGTNTEAFF. CDR3 sequence (DNA): TGTGCCAGCAGTTATAATACAGGGACGAACACTGAAGCTTTCTTT.

This chain connects TRBV27 to TRBJ2-7, with TRBD2 matching over 7 bases. This CDR3 region has 16 residues. In germline, CDR1 is MNHEY, CDR2 SMNVEV (reference sequence). V lost 6 bases and J lost 8; bases outside the gene matches: 19. The CDR3 protein is CASSLILGGSLMKQYF. DNA for the CDR3: TGTGCCAGCAGCCTAATTCTAGGCGGGAGCCTAATGAAGCAGTACTTC.